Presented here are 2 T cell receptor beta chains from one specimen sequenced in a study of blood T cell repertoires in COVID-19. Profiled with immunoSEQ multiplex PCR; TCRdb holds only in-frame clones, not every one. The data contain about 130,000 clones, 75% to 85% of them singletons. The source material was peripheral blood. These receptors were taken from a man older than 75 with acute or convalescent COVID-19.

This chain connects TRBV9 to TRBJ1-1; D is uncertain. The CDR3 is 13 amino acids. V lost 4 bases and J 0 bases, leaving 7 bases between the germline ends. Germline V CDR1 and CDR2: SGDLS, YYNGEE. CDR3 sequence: CASSPAVNTEAFF. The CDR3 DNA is TGTGCCAGCAGCCCCGCAGTGAACACTGAAGCTTTCTTT.

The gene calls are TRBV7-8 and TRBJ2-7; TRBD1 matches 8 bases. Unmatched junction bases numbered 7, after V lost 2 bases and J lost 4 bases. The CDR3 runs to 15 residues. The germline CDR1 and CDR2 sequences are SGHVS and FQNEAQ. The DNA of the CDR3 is TGTGCCAGCAGCTTATCGGGACAGGAAGGATACGAGCAGTACTTC. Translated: CASSLSGQEGYEQYF.